The 16 T cell receptor beta chains in this list originate from one sample, sequenced in a study of cytomegalovirus exposure and HLA in healthy donors. PCR amplification relied on 60 Vbeta primers (plus 13 Jbeta primers). Some clones are missing from TCRdb's copy, which holds only in-frame ones; the method was immunoSEQ multiplex PCR. The repertoire has about 150,000 clones, around 79% of them found once; the top ten carry about 4%. Sequences were obtained from PBMCs. All receptors derive from a human donor in good health.

The chain couples TRBV7-2 to TRBJ1-2, with 7 bases matching TRBD1. V gave up 1 base and J gave up 0 bases; unmatched junction bases: 5. Germline CDR1 is SGHTA and CDR2 is FQGNSA. This CDR3 has 16 amino acids. The CDR3 DNA reads as TGTGCCAGCAGCTTAGTCAGGGGGTCCCCTAACTATGGCTACACCTTC. Amino acid sequence: CASSLVRGSPNYGYTF. Full variable domain (rest looked up from reference TRBV7-2 and TRBJ1-2): GAGVSQSPSNKVTEKGKDVELRCDPISGHTALYWYRQSLGQGLEFLIYFQGNSAPDKSGLPSDRFSAERTGGSVSTLTIQRTQQEDSAVYLCASSLVRGSPNYGYTFGSGTRLTVV.

V usage is TRBV6-6 and J usage is TRBJ1-1, with TRBD1 matching 7 bases. The length of the CDR3 is 14 residues. Germline lookup yields CDR1 MNHNY and CDR2 SVGAGI (reference sequence). The V gene end was trimmed by 7 bases and the J gene end by 1 base; junction bases not matched to a gene: 6. The CDR3, as DNA: TGTGCCAGCAACATCCGGGACAGGAACACTGAAGCTTTCTTT. Protein product: CASNIRDRNTEAFF.

The gene calls are TRBV7-2 and TRBJ2-5; a possible D gene is TRBD2 (5 bases). The CDR3 has 13 residues. With 0 bases removed from V and 5 bases from J, the gap between germline ends came to 7 bases. Germline-derived CDR1 and CDR2 are SGHTA and FQGNSA. The CDR3 region is CASSLARRETQYF. CDR3 DNA: TGTGCCAGCAGCTTAGCGAGGAGGGAGACCCAGTACTTC.

This clone has just a few counts. The chain recombines TRBV28 with TRBJ1-1; no definite D call. This CDR3 has 13 residues. Trimming left V 5 bases short and J 11 bases short, with 18 bases between. The germline CDR1 and CDR2 sequences are MDHEN and SYDVKM. The CDR3 DNA is TGTGCCAGCAGTCTGGGAGTGCGGGAGTATGCTTTCTTT. It specifies CASSLGVREYAFF.

J is TRBJ2-5 and V is TRBV6-1; TRBD2 aligns across 8 bases. The CDR3 length is 16 residues. Per germline, CDR1 MNHNS and CDR2 SASEGT. V was clipped by 2 bases and J by 3 bases; unmatched bases: 8. The CDR3 loop reads CASSEQPGLGKETQYF. The CDR3, as DNA: TGTGCCAGCAGTGAACAGCCGGGACTAGGTAAAGAGACCCAGTACTTC.

This chain connects TRBV5-6 to TRBJ2-3, with unresolved D. Between the trimmed V and J ends, which lost 1 base and 0 bases, there was a span of 6 bases. The CDR3 has 14 amino acids. In germline, CDR1 is SGHDT, CDR2 YYEEEE. CDR3 DNA: TGTGCCAGCAGCTTGCTCTTTAGCACAGATACGCAGTATTTT. It codes for CASSLLFSTDTQYF.

This sequence joins TRBV7-2 and TRBJ1-5, with no clear D. This CDR3 is built from 15 residues. Germline V gene lookup returns CDR1 SGHTA and CDR2 FQGNSA. Trimming cost V 1 base and J 8 bases, with 15 bases left between them. The CDR3 DNA sequence: TGTGCCAGCAGCTTAGAGCTCAATCCCGGGAAGCCCCAGCATTTT. This encodes CASSLELNPGKPQHF.

The chain couples TRBV6-6 to TRBJ1-1; maybe TRBD1 (5 bases). Trimming stripped 4 bases from V and 4 bases from J, with 10 bases between. CDR1 and CDR2 (germline): MNHNY, SVGAGI (reference sequence). The length of the CDR3 is 13 residues. The CDR3 protein is CASSSRQTTEAFF. The CDR3 DNA reads as TGTGCCAGCAGTTCCAGACAGACCACTGAAGCTTTCTTT.

The chain couples TRBV6-1 to TRBJ1-5; the D gene is possibly TRBD1 (6 bases). Germline V CDR1 and CDR2: MNHNS, SASEGT. Trimming removed 6 bases at V and 6 bases at J, with 18 bases between. The CDR3 extends over 15 amino acids. CDR3 bases: TGTGCCAGCAGGGTACAGGGTGGTGGTGTTCAGCCCCAGCATTTT. Its translation: CASRVQGGGVQPQHF.

This chain uses TRBV19 with TRBJ1-1; TRBD1 might be the D (6 bases). V was shortened by 3 bases and J by 1 base, with 9 bases between the two germline ends. The CDR3 sequence is 14 residues long. The V gene's germline CDR1 is LNHDA and CDR2 SQIVND (reference sequence). This chain's CDR3 is CASSMNRANTEAFF. The CDR3, as DNA: TGTGCCAGTAGTATGAACAGGGCGAACACTGAAGCTTTCTTT.

This chain's CDR3 is CASSPGTVEQFF. The CDR3 DNA sequence: TGTGCCAGTAGTCCCGGGACAGTTGAGCAGTTCTTC. The chain carries TRBV19 and TRBJ2-1, with 7 bases lining up with TRBD1. The CDR3 is made up of 12 amino acids. Germline CDR1 and CDR2: LNHDA and SQIVND (reference sequence). V dropped 5 bases and J dropped 9; count of bases not matched to a gene: 4.

This clone was seen a handful of times. This chain uses TRBV4-2 with TRBJ1-1; D remains unclear. With 2 bases removed from V and 4 bases from J, the gap between germline ends came to 14 bases. The germline gives CDR1 LGHNA, CDR2 YNFKEQ. This CDR3 has 15 residues. CDR3 amino acids: CASSQRQIGSTEAFF. The CDR3 region has the DNA TGTGCCAGCAGCCAACGTCAGATTGGGAGCACTGAAGCTTTCTTT.

The chain is built from TRBV9 and TRBJ2-1, with 8 bases matching TRBD2. V shed 2 bases and J 4 bases; nucleotides not matched to a gene: 5. CDR1 is SGDLS and CDR2 is YYNGEE in the germline V gene. The CDR3 is 15 amino acids. Written as DNA, the CDR3 is TGTGCCAGCAGCGTCGGGGTAGCGGGGTACAATGAGCAGTTCTTC. Protein sequence: CASSVGVAGYNEQFF. The whole variable domain, filled in from reference TRBV9 and TRBJ2-1, reads DSGVTQTPKHLITATGQRVTLRCSPRSGDLSVYWYQQSLDQGLQFLIQYYNGEERAKGNILERFSAQQFPDLHSELNLSSLELGDSALYFCASSVGVAGYNEQFFGPGTRLTVL.

V is TRBV18 and J is TRBJ1-2; no firm D call. Trimming pared 3 bases from V and 2 bases from J, leaving 16 bases between. The CDR3 spans 16 residues. Germline V gene lookup returns CDR1 KGHSH and CDR2 LQKENI. DNA of the CDR3: TGTGCCAGCTCACCCGCAGCCGGGGAGCTAAACTATGGCTACACCTTC. Translation: CASSPAAGELNYGYTF.

The chain combines TRBV28 with TRBJ2-7; tentative D call: TRBD2 (5 bases). V was cut by 6 bases and J by 7 bases, with 13 bases left in between. Germline loops: CDR1 MDHEN, CDR2 SYDVKM. The CDR3 has 12 amino acids. The CDR3 loop is CASRINSGEQYF. The CDR3 DNA follows: TGTGCCAGCAGAATCAACTCGGGGGAGCAGTACTTC.

The V gene is TRBV7-2, the J gene TRBJ1-1; D is possibly TRBD1 (6 bases). The CDR3 length is 16 residues. Per the germline V gene, CDR1 is SGHTA and CDR2 is FQGNSA. The germline V and J ends were trimmed by 1 base and 0 bases, with 12 bases remaining between them. This chain's CDR3 is CASSLVTGQLNTEAFF. CDR3 sequence (DNA): TGTGCCAGCAGCTTAGTCACCGGACAGTTGAACACTGAAGCTTTCTTT.